Each of the 22 T cell receptor beta chains below was sequenced from the same sample in a study of human T cells and chemical hapten exposure. MiXCR, applied by TCRdb to the RACE reads, yields one record per CDR3 protein. Of tens of thousands of distinct CDR3 sequences listed, more than 9% were seen once; the top ten hold around 10%. The time point is: pre-sensitization, week 0. This sample's treatment: therapeutic diphenylcyclopropenone sensitization with weekly scalp DPC. Sequenced here: whole blood, sampled in connection with sensitization to the hapten diphenylcyclopropenone (DPC). All receptors derive from a man in his forties with alopecia areata. Some clones in this sample may be carry-over from other donors' samples.

This clonotype showed up many times. The chain carries TRBV28 and TRBJ2-7; a weak D match, TRBD2 (6 bases). The V gene's germline CDR1 is MDHEN and CDR2 SYDVKM. Between the trimmed V and J ends, which lost 8 bases and 3 bases, there was a span of 23 bases. The CDR3 runs to 16 residues. In nucleotides, the CDR3 is TGTGCCAGCCTCCCCGGACGGGGGACTTCGTTCTACGAGCAGTACTTC. It encodes CASLPGRGTSFYEQYF.

The gene calls are TRBV5-1 and TRBJ2-3, with D unclear. Between the trimmed V and J ends, which lost 0 bases and 5 bases, there was a span of 10 bases. Looked up from germline, CDR1 is SGHRS and CDR2 is YFSETQ. CDR3 length: 14 residues. The CDR3 sequence is CASSLEGPGDTQYF. The CDR3 bases are TGCGCCAGCAGCTTGGAAGGGCCTGGAGATACGCAGTATTTT.

The rearrangement links TRBV5-1 to TRBJ1-1; TRBD1 aligns across 7 bases. This CDR3 is built from 14 residues. Germline assignment: CDR1 SGHRS and CDR2 YFSETQ. V lost 4 bases, J lost 1 base, and 4 bases stayed unmatched. CDR3 protein: CASSPGTENTEAFF. DNA of the CDR3: TGCGCCAGCAGCCCGGGGACAGAGAACACTGAAGCTTTCTTT.

V usage is TRBV4-1 and J usage is TRBJ2-1, with 11 bases fitting TRBD2. This CDR3 contains 15 residues. V lost 5 bases and J lost 9; bases outside the gene matches: 9. In germline, CDR1 is MGHRA, CDR2 YSYEKL. The CDR3 here is CASSEIAGGPTEQFF. CDR3 nucleotides: TGCGCCAGCAGCGAAATAGCGGGAGGGCCAACTGAGCAGTTCTTC.

The V and J genes are TRBV10-3 and TRBJ1-2, with D possibly matching TRBD1 (6 bases). The CDR3 has 13 amino acids. Trimming cost V 6 bases and J 4 bases, with 12 bases left between them. Germline V lookup: CDR1 ENHRY, CDR2 SYGVKD. CDR3 loop: CAISSQGGYGYTF. The CDR3 region has the DNA TGTGCCATCAGCTCACAGGGAGGCTATGGCTACACCTTC.

The J gene is TRBJ1-1, the V gene TRBV29-1; D is ambiguous. Trimming removed 3 bases from V and 0 bases from J, with 8 bases in between. CDR1 is SQVTM, CDR2 ANQGSEA, per germline. This CDR3 is 13 amino acids long. DNA for the CDR3: TGCAGCGTTGATCCCAGCATGAACACTGAAGCTTTCTTT. This gives the protein CSVDPSMNTEAFF.

The chain uses TRBV7-9 and TRBJ2-1, with TRBD2 matching over 9 bases. With V trimmed by 5 bases and J by 3 bases, 5 bases remained unmatched. CDR3 length: 15 residues. CDR1 and CDR2 from the germline V gene are SEHNR and FQNEAQ (reference sequence). In nucleotides, the CDR3 is TGTGCCAGCAGCGCTACTAGCGGGCGCTACAATGAGCAGTTCTTC. This translates into CASSATSGRYNEQFF.

The chain employs TRBV20-1 and TRBJ1-1, with D hard to call. Deletions cut 2 bases from V and 1 base from J, with 5 bases between. Germline V gene data show CDR1 as DFQATT and CDR2 as SNEGSKA (reference sequence). The CDR3 covers 12 residues. DNA for the CDR3: TGCAGTGCTAGACAGTCGAACACTGAAGCTTTCTTT. It yields the protein CSARQSNTEAFF.

V usage is TRBV4-3 and J usage is TRBJ1-2, with D hard to call. Germline CDR1 LGHNA, CDR2 YSLEER. Trimming removed 0 bases at V and 6 bases at J, with 17 bases between. CDR3 size: 16 residues. As DNA, the CDR3 is TGCGCCAGCAGCCAAGATTGGCCTTCTACTGGTCATGGCTACACCTTC. Its protein is CASSQDWPSTGHGYTF.

This clonotype turned up a few times. V and J are TRBV2 and TRBJ1-6, with TRBD1 matching over 10 bases. The CDR3 is 13 amino acids. Germline values: CDR1 SNHLY, CDR2 FYNNEI. With V trimmed by 9 bases and J by 7 bases, 3 bases remained unmatched. The CDR3 region has the DNA TGTGCCAGGAAGGGACAGGGGAATTCACCCCTCCACTTT. The encoded protein is CARKGQGNSPLHF.

This sequence joins TRBV6-2 or TRBV6-3 and TRBJ2-7; the match to TRBD1 covers 9 bases. Germline CDR1 MNHEY, CDR2 SVGEGT. The V and J ends lost 5 bases and 4 bases, in that order; junction bases with no gene match: 6. CDR3 size: 14 residues. The CDR3 DNA is TGTGCCAGCAGTGGGACAGGGCGCAAATACGAGCAGTACTTC. It is translated as CASSGTGRKYEQYF.

The sample holds a few counts of this clonotype. The rearrangement joins TRBV7-3 to TRBJ2-2, with 7 bases matching TRBD1. The J segment lost 3 bases and the V segment lost 4 bases, leaving 5 bases of the junction unmatched. The CDR3 consists of 15 residues. Germline V gene sequence: CDR1 SGHTA, CDR2 FQGTGA. The CDR3 nucleotides read TGTGCCAGCAGCTCAACAGGGGCAGACACCGGGGAGCTGTTTTTT. Its protein product is CASSSTGADTGELFF.

The J gene is TRBJ2-1, the V gene TRBV9; D is unresolved. Germline-derived CDR1 and CDR2 are SGDLS and YYNGEE. This CDR3 spans 14 amino acids. V gave up 0 bases and J gave up 9 bases, with 13 bases separating them. CDR3 in amino acids: CASSVEVVIGEQFF. In DNA form, the CDR3 reads TGTGCCAGCAGCGTAGAGGTAGTTATCGGTGAGCAGTTCTTC. Complete variable domain (other parts from reference TRBV9 and TRBJ2-1): DSGVTQTPKHLITATGQRVTLRCSPRSGDLSVYWYQQSLDQGLQFLIQYYNGEERAKGNILERFSAQQFPDLHSELNLSSLELGDSALYFCASSVEVVIGEQFFGPGTRLTVL.

This clonotype was seen ten or more times. The V call is TRBV5-4, the J call TRBJ2-4, with 7 nucleotides matching TRBD1. Germline-derived CDR1 and CDR2 are SGHNT and YYREEE (reference sequence). Unmatched junction bases numbered 12, after V lost 3 bases and J lost 6 bases. The CDR3 is 16 residues long. CDR3 nucleotide sequence: TGTGCCAGCAGCTCGACAGGGTCCACACCCAGAAACATTCAGTACTTC. Translating it yields CASSSTGSTPRNIQYF.

The J gene is TRBJ2-2, the V gene TRBV28, with D tentatively TRBD1 (5 bases). CDR3 length: 15 residues. The V end was cut by 2 bases, the J end by 5 bases, with 12 bases between. Germline V CDR1 and CDR2: MDHEN, SYDVKM. CDR3 region: CASSLPQGQTGELFF. In nucleotides, the CDR3 is TGTGCCAGCAGTTTACCCCAGGGTCAAACCGGGGAGCTGTTTTTT.

This clonotype was observed a few times. V and J are TRBV10-3 and TRBJ1-1; D remains ambiguous. V was trimmed by 4 bases and J by 0 bases, leaving 3 bases between them. Germline V gene data show CDR1 as ENHRY and CDR2 as SYGVKD. This CDR3 region has 12 residues. The CDR3 DNA sequence: TGTGCCATCAGTGGATTGAACACTGAAGCTTTCTTT. Its protein product is CAISGLNTEAFF.

This clonotype showed up many times. The V and J genes are TRBV12-3 or TRBV12-4 and TRBJ2-2, with D perhaps being TRBD1 or TRBD2 (5 bases each). This CDR3 comprises 13 residues. The V and J ends lost 6 bases and 4 bases respectively, with 9 bases between them. CDR3 sequence (DNA): TGTGCCAGCAGGGGACCTTTCACCGGGGAGCTGTTTTTT. The encoded protein is CASRGPFTGELFF.

This clonotype was observed at least ten times. The rearrangement links TRBV18 to TRBJ2-1, with D uncertain. The V end lost 4 bases, the J end lost 5 bases, and 6 bases lay between the germline ends. Germline V lookup: CDR1 KGHSH, CDR2 LQKENI. This CDR3 comprises 12 residues. CDR3 DNA sequence: TGTGCCAGCTCACGAACAGACAATGAGCAGTTCTTC. It translates to CASSRTDNEQFF.

This clonotype showed up just a few times. This chain joins TRBV5-4 and TRBJ2-7; the D call may be TRBD1 or TRBD2 (5 bases each). This CDR3 comprises 14 residues. The germline CDR1 and CDR2 sequences are SGHNT and YYREEE (reference sequence). The V end was cut by 0 bases, the J end by 2 bases, with 9 bases between. CDR3 sequence: CASSLEGRTYEQYF. In nucleotides, the CDR3 is TGTGCCAGCAGCTTGGAGGGACGGACCTACGAGCAGTACTTC.

This chain uses TRBV20-1 with TRBJ2-1; unclear D gene. In germline, CDR1 is DFQATT, CDR2 SNEGSKA (reference sequence). V lost 7 bases and J 8 bases, leaving 12 bases between the germline ends. The CDR3 totals 11 residues. The CDR3 protein is CSGHGSYEQFF. CDR3 nucleotide sequence: TGCAGTGGTCACGGTAGTTATGAGCAGTTCTTC.

Only a few counts were recorded for this clonotype. This chain joins TRBV20-1 and TRBJ1-1; D remains unclear. V was shortened by 3 bases and J by 1 base, with 6 bases between the two germline ends. CDR1 and CDR2 (germline): DFQATT, SNEGSKA (reference sequence). This CDR3 is 12 amino acids long. CDR3 in amino acids: CSASSANTEAFF. DNA of the CDR3: TGCAGTGCTAGCTCTGCGAACACTGAAGCTTTCTTT.

This clonotype occurred many times. This chain connects TRBV10-3 to TRBJ2-7, with unresolved D. Germline V gene lookup returns CDR1 ENHRY and CDR2 SYGVKD. V was clipped by 2 bases and J by 5 bases, with 4 bases between them. The CDR3 has 11 amino acids. Written as DNA, the CDR3 is TGTGCCATCAGTGAGATGAACGAGCAGTACTTC. Translation: CAISEMNEQYF.